These 24 T cell receptor beta chains were sequenced from one sample in a study of T-cell reconstitution after alpha-beta-depleted transplantation in children. It was with unique molecular identifiers that the TCRbeta library was prepared. TCRdb re-derived calls from the PCR reads in MiXCR, one entry per CDR3 protein. The table lists 6,000 or so distinct CDR3 sequences, roughly 14% of them singletons, with 5.5% to 7% in the top ten. The sequencing used PBMCs, collected before TCRalphabeta/CD19-depleted stem cell transplant. These receptors were taken from a boy between 5 and 17 years old with acute lymphoblastic leukemia, due to receive a stem cell transplant.

This clonotype is labeled large. This chain links TRBV20-1 with TRBJ2-1; TRBD1 matches at 7 bases. Per germline, CDR1 DFQATT and CDR2 SNEGSKA (reference sequence). The CDR3 is 14 amino acids. V was clipped by 3 bases and J by 5 bases; unmatched bases: 7. CDR3 DNA: TGCAGTGCTAGTGCTGGACAGGTCCACAATGAGCAGTTCTTC. As protein: CSASAGQVHNEQFF.

This clonotype ranks as medium-sized. The chain carries TRBV27 and TRBJ2-6; D not certain. V lost 5 bases and J lost 1, with 9 bases in between. This CDR3 comprises 15 residues. Germline CDR1 and CDR2: MNHEY and SMNVEV (reference sequence). The CDR3 loop reads CASSPVLSGANVLTF. Written as DNA, the CDR3 is TGTGCCAGCAGTCCTGTCCTATCTGGGGCCAACGTCCTGACTTTC.

This clonotype was recorded many times. This chain joins TRBV3-1 and TRBJ2-2, with D possibly being TRBD1 (5 bases). This CDR3 contains 15 residues. Germline lookup yields CDR1 LGHDT and CDR2 YNNKEL (reference sequence). V dropped 1 base and J dropped 4 bases, with 10 bases sitting between them. The CDR3 reads CASSQAAGPTGELFF. The CDR3 DNA sequence: TGTGCCAGCAGCCAAGCGGCAGGGCCCACCGGGGAGCTGTTTTTT.

The rearrangement links TRBV3-1 to TRBJ2-1, with 7 bases aligning to TRBD2. V dropped 1 base and J dropped 6; count of bases not matched to a gene: 6. The CDR3 is 15 amino acids. Germline V gene data show CDR1 as LGHDT and CDR2 as YNNKEL (reference sequence). Here the CDR3 DNA reads TGTGCCAGCAGCCAAGTGGGTAGGGAGGGCAATGAGCAGTTCTTC. Translating it yields CASSQVGREGNEQFF.

The chain joins TRBV28 to TRBJ1-1; D is possibly TRBD1 (5 bases). The CDR3 is 15 amino acids. Germline CDR1 MDHEN, CDR2 SYDVKM. V was clipped by 3 bases and J by 1 base, with 12 bases between them. The CDR3 spells CASSFSQGANTEAFF. CDR3 DNA: TGTGCCAGCAGTTTCTCGCAGGGTGCGAACACTGAAGCTTTCTTT.

Judged by abundance, this clonotype is medium-sized. The chain carries TRBV7-2 and TRBJ2-3; 10 bases map to TRBD2. CDR1 SGHTA and CDR2 FQGNSA come from the germline V gene. The CDR3 covers 21 residues. V trimming: 4 bases; J trimming: 0 bases; junction bases outside the gene matches: 19. CDR3 bases: TGTGCCAGCAGCTCCCTCGCGCGCTCACTAGCGGGGTTTGCGAGCACAGATACGCAGTATTTT. Translating it yields CASSSLARSLAGFASTDTQYF.

This clonotype counts as medium-sized. The chain links TRBV10-3 to TRBJ2-1; 11 positions agree with TRBD2. The CDR3 has 17 amino acids. Germline CDR1 ENHRY, CDR2 SYGVKD. Trimming removed 4 bases from V and 6 bases from J; junction bases left unmatched: 11. CDR3 DNA: TGTGCCATCAGTGGACTGAATAGCGGGGGGGCTGGCAATGAGCAGTTCTTC. Its protein product is CAISGLNSGGAGNEQFF.

The rearrangement joins TRBV18 to TRBJ2-7, with D tentatively TRBD2 (6 bases). Germline V gene sequence: CDR1 KGHSH, CDR2 LQKENI. V was trimmed by 4 bases and J by 6 bases, leaving 19 bases between them. There are 15 residues in the CDR3. CDR3 nucleotide sequence: TGTGCCAGCTCACTCTCTAGCGCCCGGCAGGGCGAGCAGTACTTC. Translated, it gives CASSLSSARQGEQYF.

In its sample, this clonotype is medium-sized. The rearrangement uses TRBV6-2 or TRBV6-3 and TRBJ2-7, with D possibly being TRBD2 (5 bases). V was shortened by 5 bases and J by 3 bases, with 8 bases between the two germline ends. The CDR3 runs to 12 residues. In germline, CDR1 is MNHEY, CDR2 SVGEGT. The CDR3 DNA is TGTGCCAGCAGTCAAGGGAGCTACGAGCAGTACTTC. Residues: CASSQGSYEQYF.

This clonotype is labeled as medium-sized. This rearrangement joins TRBV15 to TRBJ2-1; D is unresolved. Trimming pared 4 bases from V and 4 bases from J, leaving 11 bases between. The CDR3 runs to 14 residues. The germline CDR1 and CDR2 sequences are LNHNV and YYDKDF (reference sequence). CDR3 sequence: CATSTEDRYNEQFF. The CDR3 DNA is TGTGCCACCAGCACCGAGGACCGATACAATGAGCAGTTCTTC.

This clonotype is judged medium-sized. V gene TRBV7-2 combines with J gene TRBJ2-1; 7 bases align to TRBD1. The germline V gene has CDR1 SGHTA and CDR2 FQGNSA. With V trimmed by 3 bases and J by 5 bases, 7 bases remained unmatched. CDR3 length equals 15 residues. CDR3 sequence (DNA): TGTGCCAGCAGCTTTAGGACAGGTACTAACAATGAGCAGTTCTTC. Translation gives CASSFRTGTNNEQFF.

By proportion, this clonotype is medium-sized. This sequence joins TRBV6-5 and TRBJ2-7; TRBD1 matches at 7 bases. Germline trimming cut 8 bases from V and 2 bases from J; bases unmatched to any gene: 3. The CDR3 runs to 12 residues. Germline V gives CDR1 MNHEY, CDR2 SVGAGI. The DNA of the CDR3 is TGTGCCAGCCGGCAGGGGGCCTACGAGCAGTACTTC. This encodes CASRQGAYEQYF.

This clonotype is labeled as medium-sized. The chain links TRBV20-1 to TRBJ1-1; a weak D match, TRBD1 (6 bases). CDR3 length: 15 residues. Germline V gives CDR1 DFQATT, CDR2 SNEGSKA (reference sequence). Trimming stripped 0 bases from V and 1 base from J, with 12 bases between. The CDR3 DNA reads TGCAGTGCTAGAGAATGGGGACATAGGAACACTGAAGCTTTCTTT. It translates to CSAREWGHRNTEAFF.

Sample share makes this clonotype medium-sized. This chain links TRBV6-5 with TRBJ2-2; 9 bases are a match to TRBD1. The CDR3 has 16 residues. Per germline, CDR1 MNHEY and CDR2 SVGAGI. V was clipped by 7 bases and J by 5 bases; unmatched bases: 11. The CDR3, as DNA: TGTGCCAGCATGCGATCGGGGACAGGGAGAACCGGGGAGCTGTTTTTT. Amino acids: CASMRSGTGRTGELFF.

This clonotype ranks as medium-sized (0.01 to 0.1%). The chain links TRBV6-5 to TRBJ2-1; TRBD2 might be the D (6 bases). The CDR3 covers 13 residues. The ends were cut back, 6 bases at V and 5 bases at J, with 11 bases in the middle. Per germline, CDR1 MNHEY and CDR2 SVGAGI. CDR3 sequence (DNA): TGTGCCAGCAGCCGGAGGGGTGACAATGAGCAGTTCTTC. Amino acids: CASSRRGDNEQFF.

This clonotype counts as medium-sized. The rearrangement joins TRBV28 to TRBJ1-5, with D possibly being TRBD1 (5 bases). This CDR3 is built from 14 residues. V was cut by 11 bases and J by 3 bases, with 17 bases left in between. The germline gives CDR1 MDHEN, CDR2 SYDVKM. CDR3 sequence (DNA): TGTGCCTCAGCAGAGGCGACAGTCAATCAGCCCCAGCATTTT. This codes for CASAEATVNQPQHF.

The rearrangement uses TRBV5-1 and TRBJ2-1; the D gene is possibly TRBD1 (6 bases). Trimming removed 3 bases from V and 2 bases from J, with 9 bases in between. Germline V lookup: CDR1 SGHRS, CDR2 YFSETQ. The CDR3 has 14 residues. The CDR3 region has the DNA TGCGCCAGCAGCTGGGACACACCCTACAATGAGCAGTTCTTC. It codes for CASSWDTPYNEQFF.

This clonotype was recorded once. This may come from a read error, since a much larger clone is one base off. The rearrangement joins TRBV7-2 to TRBJ2-7, with 9 bases lining up with TRBD1. In germline, CDR1 is SGHTA, CDR2 FQGNSA. The CDR3 is made up of 16 amino acids. Here the CDR3 DNA reads TGTGCCAACAGCTCCGCCGCCGGGACAGGGTCGTACGAGCAGTACTTC. It codes for CANSSAAGTGSYEQYF.

This clonotype was counted many times. The V and J genes are TRBV15 and TRBJ1-6; a weak D match, TRBD1 (5 bases). Germline V lookup: CDR1 LNHNV, CDR2 YYDKDF (reference sequence). The CDR3 spans 17 residues. V lost 0 bases and J 5 bases, leaving 14 bases between the germline ends. CDR3 sequence: CATSRDRSRGNNSPLHF. In DNA form, the CDR3 reads TGTGCCACCAGCAGAGATCGGTCACGGGGGAATAATTCACCCCTCCACTTT.

By share, this clonotype ranks as medium-sized. The rearrangement joins TRBV5-5 to TRBJ2-3; possible D gene TRBD1, 7 bases. The CDR3 covers 15 residues. Germline V gene data show CDR1 as SGHKS and CDR2 as YYEKEE (reference sequence). The V end lost 5 bases, the J end lost 6 bases, and 19 bases lay between the germline ends. The CDR3: CASREGQLRQDTQYF. The DNA of the CDR3 is TGTGCCAGCAGGGAGGGACAGCTCCGCCAGGATACGCAGTATTTT. The complete variable domain, with remaining parts taken from reference TRBV5-5 and TRBJ2-3, reads DAGVTQSPTHLIKTRGQQVTLRCSPISGHKSVSWYQQVLGQGPQFIFQYYEKEERGRGNFPDRFSARQFPNYSSELNVNALLLGDSALYLCASREGQLRQDTQYFGPGTRLTVL.

The table lists this clonotype with many counts. The chain joins TRBV11-2 to TRBJ2-7; 14 bases align to TRBD2. CDR1 is SGHAT and CDR2 is FQNNGV in the germline V gene. The CDR3 is 16 residues long. With V trimmed by 2 bases and J by 5 bases, 5 bases remained unmatched. CDR3 amino acids: CASSLWTSGGWDEQYF. CDR3 nucleotide sequence: TGTGCCAGCAGCTTATGGACTAGCGGGGGGTGGGACGAGCAGTACTTC.

This clonotype is medium-sized within its sample. The chain couples TRBV20-1 to TRBJ2-1; D uncertain. The ends were cut back, 3 bases at V and 10 bases at J, with 19 bases in the middle. The CDR3 extends over 14 amino acids. Germline CDR1 is DFQATT and CDR2 is SNEGSKA (reference sequence). The CDR3 DNA reads TGCAGTGCTAGGGGCAGGACCTCAGTTGTGGAGCAGTTCTTC. Protein sequence: CSARGRTSVVEQFF.

V gene TRBV24-1 combines with J gene TRBJ2-2, with 11 bases identical to TRBD1. CDR3 size: 16 residues. Germline-derived CDR1 and CDR2 are KGHDR and SFDVKD. CDR3 bases: TGTGCGGCCAGTTATCCCGGGACAGGGGGCACCGGGGAGCTGTTTTTT. It translates to CAASYPGTGGTGELFF.

This clonotype counts as medium-sized (0.01 to 0.1%). The chain combines TRBV12-3 or TRBV12-4 with TRBJ1-1; D is ambiguous. V gave up 3 bases and J gave up 1 base, with 12 bases separating them. The CDR3 is 15 residues long. CDR3 loop: CASSFSAAGNTEAFF. CDR3 sequence (DNA): TGTGCCAGCAGTTTTAGTGCAGCCGGGAACACTGAAGCTTTCTTT.